The 3 T cell receptor beta chains below were found in one sample sequenced in a study of PD-1 blockade in classical Hodgkin lymphoma. Method: immunoSEQ multiplex PCR; TCRdb's copy keeps in-frame clones and lacks some. The sample yields around 66,000 clones, around 91% seen once. Each patient's relapse followed autologous stem cell transplantation, and brentuximab vedotin exposure varied. This specimen was peripheral blood mononuclear cells (PBMCs), taken at baseline. The receptors were gathered from a human donor with classical Hodgkin lymphoma.

This clone occurred once. The chain links TRBV13 to TRBJ1-2; a possible D gene is TRBD1 (5 bases). Germline loops: CDR1 PRHDT, CDR2 FYEKMQ (reference sequence). The CDR3 covers 15 residues. V shed 4 bases and J shed 0 bases, with 12 bases lying between them. This CDR3 is CASSSDSLPNYGYTF. The DNA for the CDR3 is TGTGCCAGCAGCTCAGACAGCCTTCCTAACTATGGCTACACCTTC.

The V gene is TRBV28, the J gene TRBJ2-3; 7 bases line up with TRBD2. The trim removed 6 bases at V and 2 bases at J, leaving 2 bases unmatched. There are 13 residues in the CDR3. Germline CDR1 reads MDHEN; CDR2 reads SYDVKM. In nucleotides, the CDR3 is TGTGCCAGCAGCCGGGACTACACAGATACGCAGTATTTT. It encodes CASSRDYTDTQYF. The entire variable domain, with the rest obtained from reference TRBV28 and TRBJ2-3, is as follows: DVKVTQSSRYLVKRTGEKVFLECVQDMDHENMFWYRQDPGLGLRLIYFSYDVKMKEKGDIPEGYSVSREKKERFSLILESASTNQTSMYLCASSRDYTDTQYFGPGTRLTVL.

This chain joins TRBV4-2 and TRBJ1-2, with D maybe TRBD1 (5 bases). This CDR3 region has 14 residues. CDR1 is LGHNA and CDR2 is YNFKEQ in the germline V gene. Trimming took 4 bases from V and 6 from J, leaving 15 bases between them. The CDR3 region is CASSLTMGGDGYTF. The CDR3 region has the DNA TGTGCCAGCAGCCTGACCATGGGGGGGGATGGCTACACCTTC.